This T cell receptor (beta chain) comes out of a study of cytomegalovirus exposure and HLA in healthy donors. V gave up 0 bases and J gave up 2 bases, with 8 bases separating them. The CDR3 covers 15 residues. Germline loops: CDR1 LNHNV, CDR2 YYDKDF (reference sequence). Produced via immunoSEQ multiplex PCR; TCRdb's table is partial and in-frame only. The table shows 150,000 to 180,000 clones, with 70% to 90% occurring only once. For this clone: The sample carries other DNA sequences with the same CDR3.

Material: PBMCs. The clonotype originates from a man younger than 30 in good health and CMV-seropositive. The rearrangement uses TRBV15 and TRBJ1-3; D is perhaps TRBD1 (6 bases). The CDR3 is CATSRDQGPGNTIYF. The CDR3 coding sequence is TGTGCCACCAGCAGAGATCAGGGGCCTGGAAACACCATATATTTT.